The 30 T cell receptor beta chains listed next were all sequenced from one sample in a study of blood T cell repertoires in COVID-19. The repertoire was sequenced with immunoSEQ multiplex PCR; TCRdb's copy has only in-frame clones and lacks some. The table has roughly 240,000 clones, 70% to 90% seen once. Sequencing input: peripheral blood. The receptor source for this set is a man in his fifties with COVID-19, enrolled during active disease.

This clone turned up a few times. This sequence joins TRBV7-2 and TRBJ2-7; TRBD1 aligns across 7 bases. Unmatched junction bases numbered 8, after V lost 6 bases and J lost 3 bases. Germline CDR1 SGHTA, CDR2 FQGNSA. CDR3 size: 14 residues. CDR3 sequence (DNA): TGTGCCAGCAGTTCGGGACAGACCTACTACGAGCAGTACTTC. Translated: CASSSGQTYYEQYF.

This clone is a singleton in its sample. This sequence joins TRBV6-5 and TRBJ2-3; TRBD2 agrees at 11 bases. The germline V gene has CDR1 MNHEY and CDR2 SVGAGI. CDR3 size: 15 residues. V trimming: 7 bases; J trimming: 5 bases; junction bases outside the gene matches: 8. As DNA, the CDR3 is TGTGCCAGCACCAATAGCGGGGGGGCCGGAGATACGCAGTATTTT. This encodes CASTNSGGAGDTQYF.

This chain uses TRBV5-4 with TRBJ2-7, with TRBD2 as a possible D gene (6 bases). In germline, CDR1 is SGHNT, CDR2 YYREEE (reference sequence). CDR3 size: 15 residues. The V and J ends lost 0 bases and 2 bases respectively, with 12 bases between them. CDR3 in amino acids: CASSLGGGEAYEQYF. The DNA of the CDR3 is TGTGCCAGCAGCTTGGGGGGCGGGGAGGCCTACGAGCAGTACTTC.

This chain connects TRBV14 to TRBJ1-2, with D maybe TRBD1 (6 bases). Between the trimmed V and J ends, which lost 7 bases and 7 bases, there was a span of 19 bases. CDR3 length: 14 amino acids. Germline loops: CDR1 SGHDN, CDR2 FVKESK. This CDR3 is CASTRSTGYSGYTF. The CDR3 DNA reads TGTGCCAGCACCAGGTCGACAGGTTACTCTGGCTACACCTTC.

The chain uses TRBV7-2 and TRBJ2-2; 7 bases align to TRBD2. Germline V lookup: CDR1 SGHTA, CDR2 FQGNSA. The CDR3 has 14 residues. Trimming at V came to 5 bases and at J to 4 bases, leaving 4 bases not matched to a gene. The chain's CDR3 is CASSRTSVTGELFF. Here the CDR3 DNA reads TGTGCCAGCAGCCGCACTAGCGTCACCGGGGAGCTGTTTTTT.

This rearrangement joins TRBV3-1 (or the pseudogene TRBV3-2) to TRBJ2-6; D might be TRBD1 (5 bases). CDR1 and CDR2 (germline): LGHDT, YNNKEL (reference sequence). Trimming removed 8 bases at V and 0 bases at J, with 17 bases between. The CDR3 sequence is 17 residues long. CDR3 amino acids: CASRQRRQLSGANVLTF. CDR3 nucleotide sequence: TGTGCCAGCCGTCAGCGAAGACAGCTCTCTGGGGCCAACGTCCTGACTTTC.

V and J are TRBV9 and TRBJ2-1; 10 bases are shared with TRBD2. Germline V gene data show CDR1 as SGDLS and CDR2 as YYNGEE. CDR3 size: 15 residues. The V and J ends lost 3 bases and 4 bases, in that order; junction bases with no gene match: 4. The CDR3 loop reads CASSEAGGMYNEQFF. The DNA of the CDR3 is TGTGCCAGCAGCGAAGCGGGGGGGATGTACAATGAGCAGTTCTTC.

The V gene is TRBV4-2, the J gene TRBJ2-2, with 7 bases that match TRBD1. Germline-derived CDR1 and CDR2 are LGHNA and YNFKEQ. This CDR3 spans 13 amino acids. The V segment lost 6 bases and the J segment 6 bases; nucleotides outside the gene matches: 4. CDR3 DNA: TGTGCCAGCAGACCGACAGGGCCCGGGGAGCTGTTTTTT. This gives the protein CASRPTGPGELFF.

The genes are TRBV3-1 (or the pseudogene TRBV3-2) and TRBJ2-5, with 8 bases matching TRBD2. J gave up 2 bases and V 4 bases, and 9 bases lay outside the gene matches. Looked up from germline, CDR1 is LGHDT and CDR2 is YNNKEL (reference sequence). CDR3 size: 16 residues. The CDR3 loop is CASSPYSGTRQETQYF. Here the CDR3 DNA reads TGTGCCAGCAGCCCTTACAGCGGGACTAGACAAGAGACCCAGTACTTC.

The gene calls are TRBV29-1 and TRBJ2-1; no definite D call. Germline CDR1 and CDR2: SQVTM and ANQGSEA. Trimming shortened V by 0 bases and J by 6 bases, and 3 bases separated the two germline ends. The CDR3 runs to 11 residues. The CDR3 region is CSVEDLNEQFF. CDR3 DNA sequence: TGCAGCGTTGAAGATCTCAATGAGCAGTTCTTC.

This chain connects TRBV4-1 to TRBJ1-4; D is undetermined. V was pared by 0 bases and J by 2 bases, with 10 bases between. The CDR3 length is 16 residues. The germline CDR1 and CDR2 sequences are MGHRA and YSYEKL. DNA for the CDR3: TGCGCCAGCAGCCAAGATGGAGCTGGGACTAATGAAAAACTGTTTTTT. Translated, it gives CASSQDGAGTNEKLFF.

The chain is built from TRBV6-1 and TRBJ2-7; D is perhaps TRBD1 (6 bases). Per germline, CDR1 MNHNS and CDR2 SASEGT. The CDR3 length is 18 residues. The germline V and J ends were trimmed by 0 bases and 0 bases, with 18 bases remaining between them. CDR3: CASSEASPKGVYSYEQYF. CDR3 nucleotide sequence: TGTGCCAGCAGTGAAGCGTCGCCAAAGGGGGTTTACTCCTACGAGCAGTACTTC.

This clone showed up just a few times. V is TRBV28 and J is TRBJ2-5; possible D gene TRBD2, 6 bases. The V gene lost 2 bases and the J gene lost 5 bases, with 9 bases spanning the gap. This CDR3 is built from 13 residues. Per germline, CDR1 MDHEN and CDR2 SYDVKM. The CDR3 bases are TGTGCCAGCAGTTTAGTGGGGAGGGAGACCCAGTACTTC. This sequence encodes CASSLVGRETQYF.

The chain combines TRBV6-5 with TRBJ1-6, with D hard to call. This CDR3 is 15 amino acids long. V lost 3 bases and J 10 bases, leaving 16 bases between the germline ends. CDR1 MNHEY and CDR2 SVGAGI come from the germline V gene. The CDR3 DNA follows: TGTGCCAGCAGTTATGTAGCGGACTGGGGATCACCCCTCCACTTT. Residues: CASSYVADWGSPLHF.

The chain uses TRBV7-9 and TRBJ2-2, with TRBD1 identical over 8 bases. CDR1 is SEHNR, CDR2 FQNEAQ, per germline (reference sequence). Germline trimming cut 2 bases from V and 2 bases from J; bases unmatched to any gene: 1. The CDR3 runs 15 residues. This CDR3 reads CASSLQGANTGELFF. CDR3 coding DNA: TGTGCCAGCAGCTTACAGGGGGCTAACACCGGGGAGCTGTTTTTT.

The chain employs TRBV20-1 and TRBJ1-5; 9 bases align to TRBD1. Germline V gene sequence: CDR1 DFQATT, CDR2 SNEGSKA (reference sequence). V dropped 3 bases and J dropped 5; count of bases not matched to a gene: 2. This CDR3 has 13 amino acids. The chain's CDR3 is CSASRQGDQPQHF. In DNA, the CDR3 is TGCAGTGCTAGTCGACAGGGGGATCAGCCCCAGCATTTT.

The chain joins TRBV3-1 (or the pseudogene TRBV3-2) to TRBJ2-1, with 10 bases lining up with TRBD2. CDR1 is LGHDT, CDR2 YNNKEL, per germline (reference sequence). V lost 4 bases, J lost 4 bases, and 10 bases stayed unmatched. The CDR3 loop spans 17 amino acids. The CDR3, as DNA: TGTGCCAGCAGCCCACGGCTAGCGGGGGATATTTACAATGAGCAGTTCTTC. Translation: CASSPRLAGDIYNEQFF.

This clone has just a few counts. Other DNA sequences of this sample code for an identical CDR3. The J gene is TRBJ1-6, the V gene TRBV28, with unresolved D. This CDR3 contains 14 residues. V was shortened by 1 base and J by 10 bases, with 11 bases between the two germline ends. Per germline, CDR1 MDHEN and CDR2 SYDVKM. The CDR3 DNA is TGTGCCAGCAGTTTATCCCGGCGAGGGTCACCCCTCCACTTT. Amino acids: CASSLSRRGSPLHF.

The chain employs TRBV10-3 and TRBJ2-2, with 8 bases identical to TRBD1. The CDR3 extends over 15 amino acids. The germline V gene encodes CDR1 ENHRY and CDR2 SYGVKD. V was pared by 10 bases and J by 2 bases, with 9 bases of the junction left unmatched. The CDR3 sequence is CATKTGDLNTGELFF. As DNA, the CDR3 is TGTGCCACCAAGACAGGGGATCTCAACACCGGGGAGCTGTTTTTT.

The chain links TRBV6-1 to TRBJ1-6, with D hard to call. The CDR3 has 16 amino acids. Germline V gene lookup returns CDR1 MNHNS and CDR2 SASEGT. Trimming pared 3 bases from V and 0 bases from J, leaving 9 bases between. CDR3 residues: CASSELGSSYNSPLHF. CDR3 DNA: TGTGCCAGCAGTGAGTTGGGGAGCTCCTATAATTCACCCCTCCACTTT.

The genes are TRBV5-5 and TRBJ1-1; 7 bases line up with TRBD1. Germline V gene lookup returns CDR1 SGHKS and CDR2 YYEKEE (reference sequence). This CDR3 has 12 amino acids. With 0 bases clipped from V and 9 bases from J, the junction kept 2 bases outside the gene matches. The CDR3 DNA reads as TGTGCCAGCAGCTTGGAGGGACAGAAAGCTTTCTTT. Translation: CASSLEGQKAFF.

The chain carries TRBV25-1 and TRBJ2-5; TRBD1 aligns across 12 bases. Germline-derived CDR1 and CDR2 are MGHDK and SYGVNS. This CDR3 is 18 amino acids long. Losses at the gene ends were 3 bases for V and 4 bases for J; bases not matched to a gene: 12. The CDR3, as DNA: TGTGCCAGCAGTGATTCCGGGACAGGGGGCTCTGAAAGAGAGACCCAGTACTTC. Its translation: CASSDSGTGGSERETQYF.

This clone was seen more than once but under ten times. The CDR3 nucleotides read TGTGCCAGCAGTTTACTCCAGGGAAATCAGCCCCAGCATTTT. This sequence encodes CASSLLQGNQPQHF. V gene TRBV28 combines with J gene TRBJ1-5, with D possibly TRBD1 on 5 matching bases. The CDR3 totals 14 residues. Per the germline V gene, CDR1 is MDHEN and CDR2 is SYDVKM. V was clipped by 2 bases and J by 4 bases, with 9 bases between them. Full variable domain (outside the CDR3, taken from reference TRBV28 and TRBJ1-5): DVKVTQSSRYLVKRTGEKVFLECVQDMDHENMFWYRQDPGLGLRLIYFSYDVKMKEKGDIPEGYSVSREKKERFSLILESASTNQTSMYLCASSLLQGNQPQHFGDGTRLSIL.

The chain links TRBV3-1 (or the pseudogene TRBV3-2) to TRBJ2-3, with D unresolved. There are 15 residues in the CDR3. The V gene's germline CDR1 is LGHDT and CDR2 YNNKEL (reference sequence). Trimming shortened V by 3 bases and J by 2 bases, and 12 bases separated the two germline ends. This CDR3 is CASSHLVGSTDTQYF. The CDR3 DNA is TGTGCCAGCAGCCATCTAGTTGGCTCCACAGATACGCAGTATTTT.

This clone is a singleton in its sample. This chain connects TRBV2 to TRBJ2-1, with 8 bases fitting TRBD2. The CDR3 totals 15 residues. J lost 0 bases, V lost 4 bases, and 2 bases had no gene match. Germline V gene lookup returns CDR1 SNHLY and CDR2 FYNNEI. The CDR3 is CASSVSGGSYNEQFF. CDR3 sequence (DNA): TGTGCCAGCAGTGTCAGCGGGGGCTCCTACAATGAGCAGTTCTTC.

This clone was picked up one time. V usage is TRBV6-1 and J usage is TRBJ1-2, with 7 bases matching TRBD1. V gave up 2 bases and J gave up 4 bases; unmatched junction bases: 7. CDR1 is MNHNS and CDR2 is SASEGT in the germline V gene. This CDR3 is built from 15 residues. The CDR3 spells CASSELNRGGYGYTF. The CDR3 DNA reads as TGTGCCAGCAGTGAACTGAACAGGGGTGGCTATGGCTACACCTTC.

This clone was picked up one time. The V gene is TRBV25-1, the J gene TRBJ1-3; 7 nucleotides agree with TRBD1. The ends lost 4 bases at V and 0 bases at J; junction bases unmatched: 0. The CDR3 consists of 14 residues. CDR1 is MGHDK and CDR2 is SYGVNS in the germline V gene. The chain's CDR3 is CASSAGGSGNTIYF. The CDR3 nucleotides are TGTGCCAGCAGTGCAGGGGGCTCTGGAAACACCATATATTTT.

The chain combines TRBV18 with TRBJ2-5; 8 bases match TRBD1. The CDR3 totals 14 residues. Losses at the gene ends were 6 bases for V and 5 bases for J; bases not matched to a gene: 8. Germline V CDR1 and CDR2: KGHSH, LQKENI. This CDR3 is CASSPRTGLETQYF. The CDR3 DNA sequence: TGTGCCAGCTCTCCGAGGACAGGGTTGGAGACCCAGTACTTC.

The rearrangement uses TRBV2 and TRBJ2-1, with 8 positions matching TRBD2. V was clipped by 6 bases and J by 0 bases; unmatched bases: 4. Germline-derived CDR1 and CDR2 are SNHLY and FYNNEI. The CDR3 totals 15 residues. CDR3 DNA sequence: TGTGCCAGCAGAACTAGCGGAAGCTCCTACAATGAGCAGTTCTTC. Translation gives CASRTSGSSYNEQFF.

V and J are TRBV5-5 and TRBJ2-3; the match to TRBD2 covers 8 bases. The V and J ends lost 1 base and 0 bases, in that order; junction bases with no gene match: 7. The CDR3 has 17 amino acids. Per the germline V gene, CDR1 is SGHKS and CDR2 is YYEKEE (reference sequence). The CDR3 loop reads CASSLFSGGFSTDTQYF. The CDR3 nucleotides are TGTGCCAGCAGCTTGTTCAGCGGGGGCTTTAGCACAGATACGCAGTATTTT.